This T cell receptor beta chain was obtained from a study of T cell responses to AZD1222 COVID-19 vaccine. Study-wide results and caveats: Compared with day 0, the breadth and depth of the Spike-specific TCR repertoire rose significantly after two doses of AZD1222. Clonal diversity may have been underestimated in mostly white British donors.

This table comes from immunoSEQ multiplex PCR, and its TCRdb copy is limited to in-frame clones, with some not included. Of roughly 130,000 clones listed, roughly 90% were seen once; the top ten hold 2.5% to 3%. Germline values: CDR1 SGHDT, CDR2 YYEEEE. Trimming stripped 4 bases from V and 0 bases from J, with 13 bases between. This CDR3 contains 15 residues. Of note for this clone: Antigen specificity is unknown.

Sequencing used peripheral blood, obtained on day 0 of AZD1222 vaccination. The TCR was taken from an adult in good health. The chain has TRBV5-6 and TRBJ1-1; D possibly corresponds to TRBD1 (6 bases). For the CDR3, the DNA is TGTGCCAGCAGCCCGGGACATCCACTGAACACTGAAGCTTTCTTT. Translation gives CASSPGHPLNTEAFF.